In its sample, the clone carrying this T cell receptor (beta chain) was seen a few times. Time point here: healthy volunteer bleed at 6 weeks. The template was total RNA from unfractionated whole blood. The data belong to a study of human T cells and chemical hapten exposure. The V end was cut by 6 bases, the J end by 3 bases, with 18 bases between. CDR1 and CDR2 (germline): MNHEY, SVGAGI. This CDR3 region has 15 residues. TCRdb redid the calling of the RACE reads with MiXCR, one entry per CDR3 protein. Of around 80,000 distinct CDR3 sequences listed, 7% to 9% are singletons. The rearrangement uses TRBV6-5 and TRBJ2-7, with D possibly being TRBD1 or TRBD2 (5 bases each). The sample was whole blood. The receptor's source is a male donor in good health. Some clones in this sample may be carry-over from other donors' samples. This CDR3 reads CASSFRNGGNYEQYF. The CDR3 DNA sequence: TGTGCCAGCAGCTTCCGAAATGGGGGAAACTACGAGCAGTACTTC.